Listed below are T cell receptor beta chains from one sample, sequenced in a study of human T cells and chemical hapten exposure. TCRdb reprocessed the RACE reads with MiXCR, giving one entry per CDR3 protein. The repertoire consists of around 99,000 distinct CDR3 sequences, with roughly 10% occurring once and the leading ten covering more than 3%. The material sequenced was whole blood, taken in connection with sensitization to the hapten diphenylcyclopropenone (DPC). These receptors all stem from a woman aged 40 to 50 with alopecia areata. Some clones in this sample may be carry-over from other donors' samples. CDR3s include the opening cysteine and the closing phenylalanine or tryptophan. Each record gives: J gene, V gene, D gene, clone size, CDR3 protein, CDR3 DNA. D genes are given only for firm matches. The listing skips clone size in some rows; elsewhere it reads once, few, many or a size class.

TRBJ2-1	TRBV28	TRBD1	many	CASSLGPDRLRDNEQFF	TGTGCCAGCAGTTTGGGCCCGGACAGGTTGCGAGACAATGAGCAGTTCTTC
TRBJ2-2	TRBV12-3/TRBV12-4	-	many	CASSFPRGYTGELFF	TGTGCCAGCAGTTTCCCAAGGGGGTACACCGGGGAGCTGTTTTTT
TRBJ2-2	TRBV2	-	few	CAILRRIQSNTGELFF	TGTGCCATCCTCAGGCGGATACAATCGAACACCGGGGAGCTGTTTTTT
TRBJ2-5	TRBV3-1	-	-	CASSYGGAQETQYF	TGTGCCAGCAGCTATGGCGGGGCCCAAGAGACCCAGTACTTC
TRBJ2-7	TRBV13	TRBD2	few	CASRKAGSTYEQYF	TGTGCCAGCAGAAAAGCGGGGAGCACCTACGAGCAGTACTTC
TRBJ2-3	TRBV2	-	few	CASDVWTAFTLSTDTQYF	TGTGCCAGCGATGTCTGGACAGCCTTCACCCTTAGCACAGATACGCAGTATTTT
TRBJ1-5	TRBV18	-	many	CASSPLSGNDQPQHF	TGTGCCAGCTCACCACTCTCAGGGAACGATCAGCCCCAGCATTTT
TRBJ2-2	TRBV7-9	-	-	CASSYSPLTGELFF	TGTGCCAGCAGCTACAGCCCCCTCACCGGGGAGCTGTTTTTT
TRBJ1-1	TRBV3-1	-	few	CASSFRQRGTEAFF	TGTGCCAGCAGCTTTCGACAGAGGGGGACTGAAGCCTTCTTT
TRBJ2-7	TRBV5-1	-	many	CASSLEAGNNEQYF	TGCGCCAGCAGCTTGGAGGCGGGGAACAACGAGCAGTACTTC